This T cell receptor beta chain was sequenced for a study of cytomegalovirus exposure and HLA in healthy donors. Germline CDR1 is SGHRS and CDR2 is YFSETQ. This CDR3 is built from 16 residues. Use of 60 Vbeta and 13 Jbeta primers characterized the PCR. Sequencing used immunoSEQ multiplex PCR; TCRdb keeps in-frame clones, though not all of them. The sample lists about 100,000 clones; approximately 73% were seen once. The sequence was collected from a woman between 45 and 65 years old in good health and CMV-seropositive. The V and J genes are TRBV5-1 and TRBJ2-5, with D possibly being TRBD1 (5 bases). Near its end, the DNA agrees better with TRBJ2-7, so the J call may be wrong. The source material was PBMCs. This CDR3 reads CASSLVGAGLNYEQYF. The CDR3 nucleotides read TGCGCCAGCAGCTTGGTAGGGGCAGGTTTAAACTACGAGCAGTACTTC.